The following is a T cell receptor beta chain sequence with its context. This receptor's antigen is unknown. Qualities for individual bases were not recorded, and no much larger clone is one base off. This sample was included in a study of graft-versus-host responses after intestinal transplantation (dated by TCRdb to the early 2020s). Context from the whole study: The transplants that recipients got were multivisceral, liver-intestinal, or isolated intestinal. After intestinal transplantation, graft-versus-host and host-versus-graft alloreactive T cell clones in the graft, circulation and bone marrow were tracked using bulk TCR-beta CDR3 sequencing. Alloreactive clones were identified by sequencing pre-transplant mixed lymphocyte reaction products and comparing these products with unstimulated pre-transplant donor and recipient T cells. Rather than going through the commercial service, samples from a few later patients were sequenced in-house on an Illumina MiSeq and processed with MiXCR. The cohort enrolled around 25 intestinal transplant recipients including one retransplant, and a few patients lacking pretransplant specimens were excluded. Donor T cell macrochimerism was defined as a peak of at least 4% donor T cells among recipient peripheral blood mononuclear cells. All recipients received anti-thymocyte globulin induction followed by maintenance tacrolimus and steroids for around three years. General findings and caveats noted by the study authors: GvH clones were detected in recipient bone marrow, and some of these GvH clones were observed earlier in ileal mucosa or blood, consistent with an intestinal mucosal origin. The relatively low number and heterogeneity of intestinal transplant patients limited the conclusions. High GvH to HvG T cell clonal ratios were observed in the allografts of patients with donor T cell macrochimerism. Early after transplant, peak levels of circulating GvH clones were found to be associated with declines in HvG clones.

The time point label on this specimen signifies: cells obtained before transplantation from donor or recipient. CD3+CD4+ and CD3+CD8+ populations were FACS-sorted from unstimulated pre-transplant donor and recipient cells taken from spleen or lymph nodes. V and J lose 0 bases and 11 bases, and a span of 10 bases separates them. Its CDR3 holds 12 amino acids, cysteine through phenylalanine. Left in the record is the CDR3 DNA by itself, 36 bases read in frame from the first base. Based on the germline V gene, the CDR1 and CDR2 sequences are LGHNA and YNFKEQ. Libraries were prepared through the immunoSEQ multiplex PCR assay. In most patients, genomic DNA was isolated using the Qiagen DNeasy Blood and Tissue Kit and sent frozen to Adaptive Biotechnologies for TCR sequencing. For most patients, high-throughput TCR-beta CDR3 sequencing of genomic DNA was performed by Adaptive Biotechnologies. The authors' analysis ran thus. Adaptive's ImmunoSEQ software supplied the TCR sequencing data for around 19 patients, while MiXCR and VDJtools were used to process a few other patients. CD4 versus CD8 sorting errors were corrected by removing sequences found in both subsets at a frequency ratio below 5:1. CDR3 nucleotide sequences shared by donor and recipient were removed because the origin of these sequences could not be assigned. To count as alloreactive, a clone needed at least 2-fold expansion over unstimulated cells and a minimum CFSE-low frequency of 0.002% (template counts) or 0.001% (read counts). A clone was considered mappable if detected in the sequenced pre-transplant spleen, lymph node, or MLR CFSE-low populations of the donor or recipient. Cumulative frequency of alloreactive clones was calculated as a percentage of all sequences weighted by copy number. TCRdb stores this immuneACCESS table with in-frame sequences only. Part of the clones is absent; in the studies checked, under half of the shortfall reflects unresolved V genes, and no reason is known for the rest. The V and J calls and clone size are taken from that table; D and trimming were inferred from the DNA. Present in this sample are around 69,000 clones, about 90% of which were seen just once. The ten largest account for roughly 3.9% of the sample.

In this chain, TRBV4-2 is recombined with TRBJ1-1, with no reliable assignment of the D segment. Sequenced material: unstimulated CD8+ T cells sorted from spleen or lymph node cells, taken before transplant. This sequence originates from a human donor who was the organ donor for an intestinal transplant. CDR3 reads: CASSQDCVPAFF. DNA sequence: TGTGCCAGCAGCCAAGATTGTGTTCCGGCTTTCTTT.